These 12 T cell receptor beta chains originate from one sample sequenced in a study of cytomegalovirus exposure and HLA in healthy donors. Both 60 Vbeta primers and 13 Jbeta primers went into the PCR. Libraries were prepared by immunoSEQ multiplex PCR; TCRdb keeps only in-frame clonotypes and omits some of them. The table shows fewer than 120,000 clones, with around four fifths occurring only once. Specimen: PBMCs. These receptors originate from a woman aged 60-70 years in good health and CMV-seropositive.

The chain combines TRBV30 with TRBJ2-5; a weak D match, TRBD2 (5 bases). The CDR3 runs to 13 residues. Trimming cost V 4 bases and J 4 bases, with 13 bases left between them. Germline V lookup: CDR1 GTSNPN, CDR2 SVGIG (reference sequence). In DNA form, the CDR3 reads TGTGCCTGGACCCGGGGATGGGGAGAGACCCAGTACTTC. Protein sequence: CAWTRGWGETQYF.

The CDR3 is CASSFRNTGELFF. Here the CDR3 DNA reads TGTGCCAGCAGCTTTCGGAACACCGGGGAGCTGTTTTTT. The gene calls are TRBV7-3 and TRBJ2-2, with D unclear. The CDR3 runs to 13 residues. V was pared by 3 bases and J by 1 base, with 3 bases between. Germline CDR1 reads SGHTA; CDR2 reads FQGTGA.

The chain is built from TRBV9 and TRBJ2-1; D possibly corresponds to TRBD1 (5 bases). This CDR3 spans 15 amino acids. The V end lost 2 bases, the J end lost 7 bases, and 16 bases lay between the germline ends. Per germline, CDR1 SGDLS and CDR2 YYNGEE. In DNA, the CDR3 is TGTGCCAGCAGCGTTTTGACAGTGGAAGGAAATGAGCAGTTCTTC. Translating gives CASSVLTVEGNEQFF.

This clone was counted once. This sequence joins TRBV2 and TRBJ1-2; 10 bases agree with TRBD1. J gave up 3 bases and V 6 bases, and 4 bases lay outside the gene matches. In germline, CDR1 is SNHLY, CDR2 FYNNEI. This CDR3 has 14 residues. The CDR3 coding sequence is TGTGCCAGCAGAGCTGACAGGGGGCACTATGGCTACACCTTC. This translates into CASRADRGHYGYTF.

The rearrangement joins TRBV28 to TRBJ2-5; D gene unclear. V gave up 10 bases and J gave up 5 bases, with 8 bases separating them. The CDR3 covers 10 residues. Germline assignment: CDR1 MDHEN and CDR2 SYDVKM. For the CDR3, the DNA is TGTGCCACCGACTCGGAGACCCAGTACTTC. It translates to CATDSETQYF.

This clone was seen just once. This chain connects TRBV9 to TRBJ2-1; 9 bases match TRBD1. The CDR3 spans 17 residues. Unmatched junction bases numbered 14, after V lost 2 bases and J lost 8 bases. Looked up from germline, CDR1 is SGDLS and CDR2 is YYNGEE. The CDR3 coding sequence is TGTGCCAGCAGCGTGGCGCCCGGGACAGGGTATCAGGATGAGCAGTTCTTC. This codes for CASSVAPGTGYQDEQFF.

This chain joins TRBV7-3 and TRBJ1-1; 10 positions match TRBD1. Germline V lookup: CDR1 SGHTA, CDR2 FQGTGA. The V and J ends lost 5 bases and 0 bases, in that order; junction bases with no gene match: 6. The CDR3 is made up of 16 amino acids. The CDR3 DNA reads TGTGCCAGCAGCCCCCGACAGGGGGCGGTGAACACTGAAGCTTTCTTT. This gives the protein CASSPRQGAVNTEAFF.

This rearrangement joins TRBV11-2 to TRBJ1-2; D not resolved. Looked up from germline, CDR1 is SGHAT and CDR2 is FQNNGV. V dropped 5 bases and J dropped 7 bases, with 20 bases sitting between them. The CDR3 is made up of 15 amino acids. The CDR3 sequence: CASSNPGLPMTGYTF. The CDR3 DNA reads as TGTGCCAGCAGCAACCCAGGACTCCCGATGACTGGCTACACCTTC.

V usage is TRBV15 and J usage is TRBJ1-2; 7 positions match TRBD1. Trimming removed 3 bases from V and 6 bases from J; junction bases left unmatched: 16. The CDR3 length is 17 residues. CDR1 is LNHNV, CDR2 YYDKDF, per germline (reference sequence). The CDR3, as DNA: TGTGCCACCAGCAGTATAGTAGGGGGCGCTTACTCCGATGGCTACACCTTC. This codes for CATSSIVGGAYSDGYTF.

The CDR3, as DNA: TGTGCCAGCAGCATAGGACTAGGCTGGGAGCAGTTCTTC. It is translated as CASSIGLGWEQFF. V and J are TRBV7-6 and TRBJ2-1; 7 bases line up with TRBD2. The CDR3 sequence is 13 residues long. Germline trimming cut 5 bases from V and 10 bases from J; bases unmatched to any gene: 8. Germline V gene sequence: CDR1 SGHVS, CDR2 FNYEAQ.

The CDR3 DNA is TGTGCCAGCTCACCAAATGTGGTTGCGTTCGGCACCGGGGAGCTGTTTTTT. Its translation is CASSPNVVAFGTGELFF. This chain uses TRBV18 with TRBJ2-2; D not resolved. The CDR3 is 17 residues long. V lost 2 bases to trimming and J lost 4 bases, with 17 bases between them. The germline V gene has CDR1 KGHSH and CDR2 LQKENI.

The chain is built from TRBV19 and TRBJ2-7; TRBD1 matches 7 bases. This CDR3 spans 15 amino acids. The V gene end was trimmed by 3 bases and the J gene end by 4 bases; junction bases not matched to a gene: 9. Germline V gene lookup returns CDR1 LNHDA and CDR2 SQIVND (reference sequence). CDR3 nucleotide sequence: TGTGCCAGTAGTATTCGGTCGGGACAGTGGTACGAGCAGTACTTC. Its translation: CASSIRSGQWYEQYF.